The 27 T cell receptor beta chains given below trace back to one sample, sequenced in a study of cytotoxic CD8 clonotypes in ibrutinib-treated CLL. Profiling relied on immunoSEQ multiplex PCR, and the TCRdb table lists in-frame clones only, not all of them. Among more than 150,000 clones listed, over 60% were seen once. Sequences were derived from PBMCs, sampled after 24 months of ibrutinib treatment. The receptors were gathered from a human donor with chronic lymphocytic leukemia.

The chain is built from TRBV2 and TRBJ2-3; D may be TRBD2 (6 bases). The CDR3 length is 17 residues. Germline V gene lookup returns CDR1 SNHLY and CDR2 FYNNEI. Trimming took 6 bases from V and 6 from J, leaving 25 bases between them. CDR3 sequence: CASRSALAPIEVDTQYF. For the CDR3, the DNA is TGTGCCAGCAGAAGCGCTCTAGCGCCAATCGAGGTGGATACGCAGTATTTT.

The chain employs TRBV4-1 and TRBJ2-6; D uncertain. This CDR3 contains 17 residues. Trimming removed 1 base at V and 2 bases at J, with 12 bases between. Germline assignment: CDR1 MGHRA and CDR2 YSYEKL. The CDR3 region has the DNA TGCGCCAGCAGCCAAGTCGCATGGCTTCCTGGGGCCAACGTCCTGACTTTC. As protein: CASSQVAWLPGANVLTF.

The chain carries TRBV5-6 and TRBJ1-1; D not certain. This CDR3 has 15 residues. Trimming took 0 bases from V and 6 from J, leaving 15 bases between them. Germline CDR1 and CDR2: SGHDT and YYEEEE. As DNA, the CDR3 is TGTGCCAGCAGCTTGGGGATCCAAGGGTGGGCTGAAGCTTTCTTT. The encoded protein is CASSLGIQGWAEAFF.

This clone was seen a handful of times. This chain connects TRBV27 to TRBJ2-7; D is perhaps TRBD2 (5 bases). Per germline, CDR1 MNHEY and CDR2 SMNVEV (reference sequence). The CDR3 consists of 11 residues. Trimming took 2 bases from V and 6 from J, leaving 5 bases between them. The DNA of the CDR3 is TGTGCCAGCAGTTTAGGGAGCGAGCAGTACTTC. This gives the protein CASSLGSEQYF.

The gene calls are TRBV4-3 and TRBJ2-3; D call uncertain. CDR1 is LGHNA and CDR2 is YSLEER in the germline V gene. V lost 2 bases and J lost 2, with 8 bases in between. The CDR3 spans 14 residues. In nucleotides, the CDR3 is TGCGCCAGCAGCCAACGACACCCCACAGATACGCAGTATTTT. Translated: CASSQRHPTDTQYF.

V gene TRBV28 combines with J gene TRBJ1-1; 9 bases line up with TRBD1. Germline lookup yields CDR1 MDHEN and CDR2 SYDVKM. This CDR3 has 15 amino acids. Trimming at V came to 4 bases and at J to 11 bases, leaving 14 bases not matched to a gene. The CDR3 loop reads CASSSTDRGRLGAFF. In DNA, the CDR3 is TGTGCCAGCAGTTCGACGGACAGGGGTAGACTAGGCGCTTTCTTT.

The chain combines TRBV20-1 with TRBJ2-7, with D perhaps matching TRBD1 (5 bases). Germline lookup yields CDR1 DFQATT and CDR2 SNEGSKA (reference sequence). The V and J ends lost 6 bases and 5 bases respectively, with 11 bases between them. This CDR3 has 11 residues. CDR3 protein: CSAGPGNEQYF. DNA of the CDR3: TGCAGTGCCGGACCAGGGAACGAGCAGTACTTC.

The V gene is TRBV27, the J gene TRBJ2-2; 10 nucleotides match TRBD2. The CDR3 has 15 amino acids. Germline V lookup: CDR1 MNHEY, CDR2 SMNVEV (reference sequence). V gave up 2 bases and J gave up 4 bases; unmatched junction bases: 1. The chain's CDR3 is CASSLLAGVTGELFF. The DNA for the CDR3 is TGTGCCAGCAGTTTACTAGCGGGAGTCACCGGGGAGCTGTTTTTT.

The chain uses TRBV2 and TRBJ2-7; no definite D call. Germline V lookup: CDR1 SNHLY, CDR2 FYNNEI. This CDR3 region has 11 residues. Trimming pared 6 bases from V and 3 bases from J, leaving 6 bases between. CDR3 in DNA: TGTGCCAGCAGGCGGCTCTACGAGCAGTACTTC. This translates into CASRRLYEQYF.

The V gene is TRBV4-3, the J gene TRBJ1-4; no firm D call. There are 15 residues in the CDR3. Germline CDR1 LGHNA, CDR2 YSLEER. Trimming left V 0 bases short and J 5 bases short, with 10 bases between. The CDR3 region is CASSQERGSNEKLFF. CDR3 in DNA: TGCGCCAGCAGCCAAGAAAGAGGGAGCAATGAAAAACTGTTTTTT.

In this sample, this clone turned up a few times. The chain combines TRBV4-2 with TRBJ2-1; D is uncertain. CDR3 length: 13 amino acids. V was pared by 3 bases and J by 6 bases, with 9 bases between. CDR1 and CDR2 (germline): LGHNA, YNFKEQ. The CDR3 loop reads CASSQYPGNEQFF. The CDR3 DNA is TGTGCCAGCAGCCAGTACCCAGGCAATGAGCAGTTCTTC.

The V call is TRBV7-2, the J call TRBJ2-1; possibly TRBD1 for D (8 bases). The CDR3 is 17 residues long. The germline V and J ends were trimmed by 9 bases and 5 bases, with 26 bases remaining between them. Germline values: CDR1 SGHTA, CDR2 FQGNSA. The CDR3 DNA reads as TGTGCCAGGGTACAGGGGGTAGGACTAGACAGGAACAATGAGCAGTTCTTC. Translating it yields CARVQGVGLDRNNEQFF.

This clone was counted a few times. V and J are TRBV27 and TRBJ2-7; 9 bases map to TRBD2. The CDR3 length is 16 residues. With V trimmed by 6 bases and J by 3 bases, 12 bases remained unmatched. Germline V lookup: CDR1 MNHEY, CDR2 SMNVEV (reference sequence). The CDR3 coding sequence is TGTGCCAGCAGACCCCCGGGACTAGCACAGTACTACGAGCAGTACTTC. Translated: CASRPPGLAQYYEQYF.

This sequence joins TRBV6-4 and TRBJ2-1, with D possibly being TRBD2 (6 bases). CDR3 length equals 13 residues. Germline CDR1 reads MRHNA; CDR2 reads SNTAGT. Deletions cut 4 bases from V and 5 bases from J, with 9 bases between. In DNA form, the CDR3 reads TGTGCCAGCAGTGGGGAGGTGGACAATGAGCAGTTCTTC. This sequence encodes CASSGEVDNEQFF.

The J gene is TRBJ2-5, the V gene TRBV6-6, with D maybe TRBD2 (6 bases). Germline V gives CDR1 MNHNY, CDR2 SVGAGI (reference sequence). This CDR3 region has 14 residues. V was trimmed by 4 bases and J by 1 base, leaving 10 bases between them. The CDR3 DNA reads as TGTGCCAGCAGTTCCACGACTAGCCAAGAGACCCAGTACTTC. Translated: CASSSTTSQETQYF.

The rearrangement joins TRBV28 to TRBJ1-5; 8 bases align to TRBD1. CDR1 and CDR2 (germline): MDHEN, SYDVKM. The CDR3 sequence is 16 residues long. With V trimmed by 3 bases and J by 4 bases, 8 bases remained unmatched. This chain's CDR3 is CASSFIGTGENQPQHF. The CDR3 DNA reads TGTGCCAGCAGTTTTATTGGGACAGGAGAAAATCAGCCCCAGCATTTT.

The rearrangement joins TRBV5-1 to TRBJ2-7; no firm D call. CDR1 and CDR2 from the germline V gene are SGHRS and YFSETQ. Trimming removed 2 bases from V and 2 bases from J, with 14 bases in between. The CDR3 spans 15 residues. The CDR3 here is CASSLASGSTYEQYF. The CDR3 nucleotides are TGCGCCAGCAGCTTAGCTTCCGGGTCTACCTACGAGCAGTACTTC.

This sequence joins TRBV11-2 and TRBJ2-1; D is undetermined. V was pared by 1 base and J by 0 bases, with 7 bases between. The CDR3 has 15 residues. Germline V lookup: CDR1 SGHAT, CDR2 FQNNGV. CDR3 bases: TGTGCCAGCAGCTTAGGACGAAGCTCCTACAATGAGCAGTTCTTC. This gives the protein CASSLGRSSYNEQFF.

This clone was picked up one time. The chain recombines TRBV5-1 with TRBJ2-7; TRBD1 matches 11 bases. Looked up from germline, CDR1 is SGHRS and CDR2 is YFSETQ. With 5 bases clipped from V and 2 bases from J, the junction kept 3 bases outside the gene matches. The CDR3 is 14 residues long. CDR3 bases: TGCGCCAGCAGTCCGGGACAGGGGGCCTACGAGCAGTACTTC. Translated: CASSPGQGAYEQYF.

The CDR3: CASSWKRGFSYEQYF. CDR3 nucleotides: TGTGCCAGCAGCTGGAAGAGGGGATTCTCCTACGAGCAGTACTTC. The chain has TRBV7-6 and TRBJ2-7; D is tentatively TRBD1 or TRBD2 (5 bases each). In germline, CDR1 is SGHVS, CDR2 FNYEAQ. The ends were cut back, 4 bases at V and 0 bases at J, with 13 bases in the middle. There are 15 residues in the CDR3.

The rearrangement uses TRBV10-3 and TRBJ1-1, with 8 bases aligning to TRBD1. J was trimmed by 4 bases and V by 6 bases; bases with no gene match: 7. The CDR3 loop spans 14 amino acids. Germline V lookup: CDR1 ENHRY, CDR2 SYGVKD. As DNA, the CDR3 is TGTGCCATCAGATCCCAGGGGGCAGGCACTGAAGCTTTCTTT. It translates to CAIRSQGAGTEAFF.

The rearrangement joins TRBV29-1 to TRBJ1-2; 8 nucleotides match TRBD1. Germline CDR1 SQVTM, CDR2 ANQGSEA. The V gene end was trimmed by 6 bases and the J gene end by 7 bases; junction bases not matched to a gene: 16. The CDR3 runs to 15 residues. The CDR3 spells CSVPGKAGGASGYTF. The CDR3 nucleotides read TGCAGCGTCCCCGGTAAGGCAGGGGGCGCTTCTGGCTACACCTTC.

This sequence joins TRBV27 and TRBJ2-7; TRBD1 aligns across 7 bases. This CDR3 is 15 amino acids long. The germline gives CDR1 MNHEY, CDR2 SMNVEV (reference sequence). Trimming took 5 bases from V and 3 from J; bases not matched to a gene: 10. The CDR3: CASSTDRVRGYEQYF. The DNA of the CDR3 is TGTGCCAGCAGTACAGACAGGGTGAGAGGCTACGAGCAGTACTTC.

CDR3 region: CASSLDLLAGGPGGELFF. The DNA of the CDR3 is TGTGCCAGCAGCTTAGATTTACTAGCGGGAGGGCCCGGCGGGGAGCTGTTTTTT. The chain uses TRBV11-2 and TRBJ2-2; 13 bases match TRBD2. Germline CDR1 is SGHAT and CDR2 is FQNNGV. V shed 0 bases, J shed 7 bases, and the junction held 8 bases outside the gene matches. CDR3 length equals 18 residues.

The rearrangement uses TRBV27 and TRBJ1-1; a weak D match, TRBD1 (6 bases). CDR1 and CDR2 (germline): MNHEY, SMNVEV (reference sequence). V was pared by 7 bases and J by 5 bases, with 17 bases between. The CDR3 contains 14 residues. CDR3 amino acids: CASTAPGGRTEAFF. Written as DNA, the CDR3 is TGTGCCAGCACCGCGCCGGGGGGCCGGACTGAAGCTTTCTTT.

This chain uses TRBV6-5 with TRBJ1-5; no definite D call. The germline V gene has CDR1 MNHEY and CDR2 SVGAGI. Trimming removed 4 bases from V and 9 bases from J, with 13 bases in between. The CDR3 spans 13 residues. CDR3 bases: TGTGCCAGCAGTTTGCGGGGTGATGGGCCCCAGCATTTT. This encodes CASSLRGDGPQHF.

The chain has TRBV29-1 and TRBJ1-1, with D possibly TRBD1 on 5 matching bases. V was shortened by 7 bases and J by 3 bases, with 9 bases between the two germline ends. The CDR3 spans 11 residues. CDR1 and CDR2 (germline): SQVTM, ANQGSEA. The CDR3 here is CSGRVDTEAFF. In DNA form, the CDR3 reads TGCAGCGGCAGGGTGGACACTGAAGCTTTCTTT.